The entry that follows covers one TCR beta chain sequence. PCR amplification relied on 60 Vbeta primers (plus 13 Jbeta primers). Data came from immunoSEQ multiplex PCR; TCRdb stores just in-frame clones and leaves some out. The sample carries roughly 250,000 clones, around 80% recorded once. This specimen comes from a study of cytomegalovirus exposure and HLA in healthy donors. This CDR3 spans 17 amino acids. The germline V gene encodes CDR1 KGHSH and CDR2 LQKENI. The V end lost 3 bases, the J end lost 1 base, and 18 bases lay between the germline ends. V usage is TRBV18 and J usage is TRBJ1-1; TRBD1 might be the D (5 bases). This clonotype was obtained from a girl under 10 years old in good health and CMV-seronegative. The sequencing sample was made of PBMCs. The CDR3, as DNA: TGTGCCAGCTCACCCTCCTCAGGGTCCGGGGGGAACACTGAAGCTTTCTTT. Translating gives CASSPSSGSGGNTEAFF.